These 27 T cell receptor beta chains came from one sample sequenced in a study of identical twins. TCRdb independently ran MiXCR on the 5' RACE reads; one entry per CDR3 protein. The table shows hundreds of thousands of distinct CDR3 sequences, with roughly 6.2% occurring only once. The sample consisted of naive T cells sorted from blood. The receptors stem from a young man in good health.

This clonotype was counted only a few times. This sequence joins TRBV7-3 and TRBJ2-3; 8 bases line up with TRBD2. With 5 bases clipped from V and 0 bases from J, the junction kept 7 bases outside the gene matches. The CDR3 has 16 amino acids. Germline V gene lookup returns CDR1 SGHTA and CDR2 FQGTGA. In DNA, the CDR3 is TGTGCCAGCAGCATAATAGCGGGGCCTAGCACAGATACGCAGTATTTT. It is translated as CASSIIAGPSTDTQYF.

This sequence joins TRBV20-1 and TRBJ2-3; D might be TRBD1 (6 bases). Germline-derived CDR1 and CDR2 are DFQATT and SNEGSKA (reference sequence). The V gene lost 2 bases and the J gene lost 2 bases, with 14 bases spanning the gap. CDR3 length: 15 amino acids. The CDR3 is CSARLRQGNTDTQYF. The CDR3 DNA sequence: TGCAGTGCTAGATTGAGGCAGGGGAACACAGATACGCAGTATTTT.

This clonotype was recorded at least ten times. J is TRBJ1-6 and V is TRBV12-3 or TRBV12-4; weak D call: TRBD1 (5 bases). This CDR3 is 15 amino acids long. Trimming removed 0 bases from V and 8 bases from J, with 11 bases in between. CDR3 bases: TGTGCCAGCAGTTTAGCAGTGGGGCCGGATTCACCCCTCCACTTT. This encodes CASSLAVGPDSPLHF.

The J gene is TRBJ2-1, the V gene TRBV7-9; no clear D. Trimming stripped 0 bases from V and 0 bases from J, with 9 bases between. CDR3 size: 16 residues. CDR1 is SEHNR, CDR2 FQNEAQ, per germline (reference sequence). For the CDR3, the DNA is TGTGCCAGCAGCTTAGCGAACTCCCCCTCCTACAATGAGCAGTTCTTC. This translates into CASSLANSPSYNEQFF.

Only a few counts were recorded for this clonotype. The CDR3: CASTPASGTYNEQFF. The CDR3 region has the DNA TGTGCCAGCACCCCCGCTAGCGGGACCTACAATGAGCAGTTCTTC. The chain joins TRBV28 to TRBJ2-1; 9 positions match TRBD2. CDR3 length: 15 residues. V trimming: 7 bases; J trimming: 2 bases; junction bases outside the gene matches: 6. Germline V gene data show CDR1 as MDHEN and CDR2 as SYDVKM.

The chain uses TRBV29-1 and TRBJ2-1, with D possibly matching TRBD2 (7 bases). The CDR3 length is 15 residues. Trimming cost V 6 bases and J 7 bases, with 22 bases left between them. CDR1 is SQVTM and CDR2 is ANQGSEA in the germline V gene. CDR3 in amino acids: CSVGGLSGRVNEQFF. CDR3 DNA: TGCAGCGTGGGGGGGCTGTCGGGAAGGGTAAATGAGCAGTTCTTC.

V usage is TRBV6-1 and J usage is TRBJ2-1; 9 bases match TRBD2. Germline lookup yields CDR1 MNHNS and CDR2 SASEGT. V lost 7 bases to trimming and J lost 5 bases; unmatched junction nucleotides: 12. CDR3 size: 16 residues. CDR3 bases: TGTGCCAGCAAGCCAGCGGGAGGTGTCGGGGACAATGAGCAGTTCTTC. Translation: CASKPAGGVGDNEQFF.

This clonotype was seen a handful of times. V gene TRBV11-2 combines with J gene TRBJ2-7; D perhaps matches TRBD2 (5 bases). Germline CDR1 and CDR2: SGHAT and FQNNGV. The CDR3 extends over 16 amino acids. V was trimmed by 0 bases and J by 0 bases, leaving 12 bases between them. Here the CDR3 DNA reads TGTGCCAGCAGCTTAGATGGGCGGGTAAGCTCCTACGAGCAGTACGTC. It codes for CASSLDGRVSSYEQYV.

The sample holds many counts of this clonotype. The rearrangement uses TRBV7-2 and TRBJ2-7; 7 bases line up with TRBD1. The V and J ends lost 4 bases and 3 bases, in that order; junction bases with no gene match: 3. Germline assignment: CDR1 SGHTA and CDR2 FQGNSA. CDR3 size: 13 residues. CDR3 loop: CASSSTGLYEQYV. The CDR3 DNA sequence: TGTGCCAGCAGCTCGACAGGGCTCTACGAGCAGTACGTC.

In this sample, this clonotype turned up many times. The V call is TRBV20-1, the J call TRBJ2-1; D possibly corresponds to TRBD2 (5 bases). Germline values: CDR1 DFQATT, CDR2 SNEGSKA (reference sequence). The CDR3 runs to 17 residues. V was shortened by 5 bases and J by 0 bases, with 20 bases between the two germline ends. The CDR3 loop is CSAARGSGWSSYNEQFF. CDR3 in DNA: TGCAGTGCTGCCCGAGGGAGCGGTTGGAGCTCCTACAATGAGCAGTTCTTC.

In its sample, this clonotype was seen a few times. The J gene is TRBJ2-7, the V gene TRBV21-1; the table's D call, TRBD2, has no DNA check behind it. TRBV21-1 counts as a pseudogene. This CDR3 is 14 amino acids long. CDR3 amino acids: CASNPPAGGCEQYF. The CDR3 DNA reads as TGTGCCAGCAACCCCCCGGCGGGAGGGTGCGAGCAGTACTTC.

The chain recombines TRBV7-6 with TRBJ2-1, with 10 bases lining up with TRBD2. V lost 4 bases to trimming and J lost 12 bases; unmatched junction nucleotides: 12. The CDR3 is 15 amino acids. CDR1 and CDR2 (germline): SGHVS, FNYEAQ. The CDR3 nucleotides read TGTGCCAGCAGCTCCCGGGGGCTAGCGGGAGAGGTGCAGTTCTTC. Translation: CASSSRGLAGEVQFF.

This clonotype was counted at least ten times. This chain joins TRBV27 and TRBJ1-2, with D maybe TRBD1 (5 bases). Germline V gives CDR1 MNHEY, CDR2 SMNVEV (reference sequence). There are 14 residues in the CDR3. V was trimmed by 2 bases and J by 4 bases, leaving 11 bases between them. CDR3: CASSLIGVSYGYTF. CDR3 nucleotides: TGTGCCAGCAGTTTAATAGGGGTCTCCTATGGCTACACCTTC.

This clonotype was seen at least ten times. J is TRBJ2-5 and V is TRBV12-3 or TRBV12-4; 10 bases match TRBD1. The length of the CDR3 is 15 residues. V was pared by 5 bases and J by 5 bases, with 8 bases of the junction left unmatched. CDR3 loop: CASSTRQGAWETQYF. The CDR3 coding sequence is TGTGCCAGCAGTACCCGACAGGGGGCATGGGAGACCCAGTACTTC.

The rearrangement uses TRBV30 and TRBJ2-2; the D gene is possibly TRBD2 (6 bases). V was shortened by 5 bases and J by 7 bases, with 11 bases between the two germline ends. The CDR3 has 12 residues. Germline values: CDR1 GTSNPN, CDR2 SVGIG (reference sequence). The CDR3 spells CAWWGVSGELFF. The CDR3 DNA is TGTGCCTGGTGGGGGGTGAGCGGGGAGCTGTTTTTT.

This clonotype was recorded many times. The junction departs from germline at one end; a sequencing error may be responsible. V gene TRBV12-3 or TRBV12-4 combines with J gene TRBJ2-2; 8 bases line up with TRBD2. The CDR3 is 15 amino acids. DNA for the CDR3: TGTGCCAGCAGTCTAGCGGGCTTGAACACCGGGGAGCTGTTTTTT. It codes for CASSLAGLNTGELFF.

The chain couples TRBV5-1 to TRBJ2-5; a weak D match, TRBD2 (5 bases). V lost 3 bases, J lost 3 bases, and 12 bases lay in between. Germline V gene lookup returns CDR1 SGHRS and CDR2 YFSETQ. CDR3 length equals 14 residues. The CDR3 sequence: CASSSGKGEETQYF. The CDR3 DNA is TGCGCCAGCAGCTCCGGGAAGGGAGAAGAGACCCAGTACTTC.

This clonotype was observed a handful of times. This sequence joins TRBV29-1 and TRBJ2-2, with D unclear. The ends were cut back, 5 bases at V and 5 bases at J, with 9 bases in the middle. Germline V gives CDR1 SQVTM, CDR2 ANQGSEA. This CDR3 region has 12 residues. Here the CDR3 DNA reads TGCAGCGTTTTGGAGAAAACCGGGGAGCTGTTTTTT. It translates to CSVLEKTGELFF.

This clonotype was recorded a few times. DNA of the CDR3: TGTGCCAGCAGTTATGCAGGGGAACAAGAGACCCAGTACTTC. Protein product: CASSYAGEQETQYF. This chain uses TRBV28 with TRBJ2-5; weak D call: TRBD1 (6 bases). The V gene's germline CDR1 is MDHEN and CDR2 SYDVKM. The CDR3 has 14 residues. Between the trimmed V and J ends, which lost 4 bases and 2 bases, there was a span of 11 bases.

The table lists this clonotype with many counts. The chain links TRBV20-1 to TRBJ2-3; 9 nucleotides align to TRBD2. The CDR3 is 17 residues long. Trimming cost V 6 bases and J 2 bases; bases outside gene matches: 15. Germline CDR1 and CDR2: DFQATT and SNEGSKA (reference sequence). The CDR3 nucleotides read TGCAGTGCCCTGCCCCCCTTCGGCGGGAGGGCCACAGATACGCAGTATTTT. Translating it yields CSALPPFGGRATDTQYF.

This clonotype has ten or more counts. The rearrangement uses TRBV2 and TRBJ1-2; D possibly corresponds to TRBD1 (5 bases). The V gene lost 7 bases and the J gene lost 4 bases, with 16 bases spanning the gap. The length of the CDR3 is 14 residues. Germline V gene data show CDR1 as SNHLY and CDR2 as FYNNEI. The DNA of the CDR3 is TGTGCCAGCACCAGCTCTGCACAGGTCTATGGCTACACCTTC. Protein sequence: CASTSSAQVYGYTF.

This clonotype was counted ten times or more. CDR3 region: CASSLRLVRGGIYNEQFF. CDR3 nucleotide sequence: TGTGCCAGCAGCCTCCGCCTCGTAAGGGGCGGGATTTACAATGAGCAGTTCTTC. This chain connects TRBV7-8 to TRBJ2-1, with a possible D match to TRBD2 (6 bases). The CDR3 loop spans 18 amino acids. The V gene's germline CDR1 is SGHVS and CDR2 FQNEAQ. V lost 5 bases, J lost 4 bases, and 24 bases lay in between.

The sample holds a few counts of this clonotype. The CDR3 protein is CATREGITMNTEAFF. CDR3 DNA: TGTGCCACCCGGGAGGGTATTACTATGAACACTGAAGCTTTCTTT. The genes are TRBV15 and TRBJ1-1; D call uncertain. The CDR3 contains 15 residues. V was pared by 8 bases and J by 0 bases, with 16 bases between. Per germline, CDR1 LNHNV and CDR2 YYDKDF (reference sequence).

This clonotype has a count of ten or more. The chain employs TRBV20-1 and TRBJ2-1; D is uncertain. Trimming removed 7 bases at V and 7 bases at J, with 20 bases between. CDR1 and CDR2 (germline): DFQATT, SNEGSKA (reference sequence). This CDR3 comprises 14 residues. This CDR3 is CSVELVGRMNEQFF. The DNA for the CDR3 is TGCAGTGTAGAATTAGTCGGAAGGATGAATGAGCAGTTCTTC.

The table lists this clonotype with many counts. V is TRBV6-5 and J is TRBJ2-1, with 8 bases matching TRBD1. CDR3 length: 14 amino acids. V was clipped by 2 bases and J by 8 bases; unmatched bases: 5. The germline V gene has CDR1 MNHEY and CDR2 SVGAGI. The CDR3 bases are TGTGCCAGCAGTTACCGACAGGGGTTCGATGAGCAGTTCTTC. Translated: CASSYRQGFDEQFF.

This clonotype was counted ten times or more. In nucleotides, the CDR3 is TGTGCCAGCAGTTTAGGGTTTGTCAATGAGCAGTTCTTC. It codes for CASSLGFVNEQFF. The chain carries TRBV12-3 or TRBV12-4 and TRBJ2-1, with D uncertain. This CDR3 comprises 13 residues. Trimming stripped 1 base from V and 6 bases from J, with 7 bases between.

The rearrangement links TRBV29-1 to TRBJ2-4, with TRBD2 matching 8 bases. J gave up 9 bases and V 7 bases, and 5 bases lay outside the gene matches. From germline, CDR1 is SQVTM and CDR2 ANQGSEA. The CDR3 runs to 11 residues. CDR3 sequence: CSARAGGIQYF. The CDR3 region has the DNA TGCAGCGCGCGGGCGGGGGGCATTCAGTACTTC.